The clone carrying this T cell receptor (beta chain) was observed once. This CDR3 is missing its conserved last phenylalanine or tryptophan, likely due to a read error. V lost 6 bases and J lost 6; bases outside the gene matches: 4. CDR1 WNHNN and CDR2 SYGVQD come from the germline V gene (reference sequence). The CDR3 runs 14 residues. These data belong to a study of spatial heterogeneity in lung cancer. One entry per CDR3 protein, called by TCRdb with MiXCR from the 5' RACE reads. Counted here are under 45,000 distinct CDR3 sequences, under 9% occurring once; the ten biggest clones make up 9.4%. The time point denotes: blood at routine non-recurrence follow-up after resection.

The receptor was isolated from a male donor with early-stage non-small cell lung cancer. The chain recombines TRBV10-1 with TRBJ2-3, with 12 bases fitting TRBD2. Material: PBMCs, obtained at follow-up. As DNA, the CDR3 is TGCGCCAGCAGCCCTGGGACTAGCGGGGATACGCAGTATTCT. This sequence encodes CASSPGTSGDTQYS.